The clone carrying this T cell receptor beta chain occurred a few times. This specimen belongs to a study of T cells after yellow fever vaccination. TCRdb re-analysed the 5' RACE reads in MiXCR, keeping a single row per CDR3 protein. The sample carries under 50,000 distinct CDR3 sequences, around 6.4% recorded once. Germline V gene data show CDR1 as SGHRS and CDR2 as YFSETQ. Trimming shortened V by 4 bases and J by 4 bases, and 11 bases separated the two germline ends. This CDR3 spans 13 amino acids. The sample consisted of PBMCs, either bulk or a sorted T-cell subset (CD4+, CD8+, memory, or dextramer-sorted; not recorded which), taken 45 days after the yellow fever booster vaccination. The clonotype was recovered from a young man who received the YFV17D yellow fever vaccine. J is TRBJ1-2 and V is TRBV5-1; D not resolved. The CDR3 loop is CASSRDLVYGYTF. DNA of the CDR3: TGCGCCAGCAGCAGGGATTTGGTCTATGGCTACACCTTC. The full variable domain, its missing parts supplied by reference TRBV5-1 and TRBJ1-2, is KAGVTQTPRYLIKTRGQQVTLSCSPISGHRSVSWYQQTPGQGLQFLFEYFSETQRNKGNFPGRFSGRQFSNSRSEMNVSTLELGDSALYLCASSRDLVYGYTFGSGTRLTVV.